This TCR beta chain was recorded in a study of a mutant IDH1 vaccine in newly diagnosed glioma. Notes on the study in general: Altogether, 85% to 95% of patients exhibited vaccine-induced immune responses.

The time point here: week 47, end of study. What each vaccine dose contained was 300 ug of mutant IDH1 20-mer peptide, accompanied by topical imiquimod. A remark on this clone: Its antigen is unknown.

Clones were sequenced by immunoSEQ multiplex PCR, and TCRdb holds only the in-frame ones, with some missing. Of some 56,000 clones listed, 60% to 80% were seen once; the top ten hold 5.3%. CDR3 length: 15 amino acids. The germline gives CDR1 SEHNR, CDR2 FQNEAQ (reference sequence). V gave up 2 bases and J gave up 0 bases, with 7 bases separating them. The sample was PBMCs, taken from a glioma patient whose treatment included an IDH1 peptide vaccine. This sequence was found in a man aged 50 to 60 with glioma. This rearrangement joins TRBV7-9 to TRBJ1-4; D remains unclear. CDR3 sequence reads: CASSLLQTTNEKLFF. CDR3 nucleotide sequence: TGTGCCAGCAGCTTACTCCAGACAACTAATGAAAAACTGTTTTTT.